A selection of T cell receptor beta chains follows, all from one sample in a study of blood T cell repertoires in COVID-19. Repertoires were generated with immunoSEQ multiplex PCR, while TCRdb's copy carries only in-frame clones and drops some. The table records some 150,000 clones, about 84% of them present only once. Source material: peripheral blood. The receptors here all came from a woman between 45 and 65 years old with acute or convalescent COVID-19. CDR3s include the opening cysteine and the closing phenylalanine or tryptophan. Each record gives: D gene, V gene, J gene, clone size, CDR3 DNA, CDR3 protein. A D gene is named only where the DNA matches it firmly. Size is omitted from some rows. Given values are once, few, many or a class for expanded clones.

d_gene: -; v_gene: TRBV7-2; j_gene: TRBJ1-5; abundance: -; CDR3nt: TGTGCCAGCAGCTTCACGGTCAATCAGCCCCAGCATTTT; CDR3aa: CASSFTVNQPQHF
d_gene: -; v_gene: TRBV29-1; j_gene: TRBJ2-7; abundance: once; CDR3nt: TGCAGCGTTGGACAGTCCTACGAGCAGTACTTC; CDR3aa: CSVGQSYEQYF
d_gene: -; v_gene: TRBV19; j_gene: TRBJ2-7; abundance: many; CDR3nt: TGTGCCAGTAGAATCGTTTCTAGCTCCTACGAGCAGTACTTC; CDR3aa: CASRIVSSSYEQYF
d_gene: -; v_gene: TRBV5-6; j_gene: TRBJ1-2; abundance: few; CDR3nt: TGTGCCAGCAGGCCATGGGGGCGTCAAAACTATGGCTACACCTTC; CDR3aa: CASRPWGRQNYGYTF
d_gene: -; v_gene: TRBV6-6; j_gene: TRBJ2-1; abundance: -; CDR3nt: TGTGCCAGCAGTACCCCTGACGCAGGCTACAATGAGCAGTTCTTC; CDR3aa: CASSTPDAGYNEQFF
d_gene: TRBD2; v_gene: TRBV9; j_gene: TRBJ2-7; abundance: -; CDR3nt: TGTGCCAGCAGCGTAGGAGGCGGGGGGGGCTCCTACGAGCAGTACTTC; CDR3aa: CASSVGGGGGSYEQYF
d_gene: -; v_gene: TRBV6-5; j_gene: TRBJ1-5; abundance: -; CDR3nt: TGTGCCAGCAGTCCCGTCATCTATAGCAATCAGCCCCAGCATTTT; CDR3aa: CASSPVIYSNQPQHF
d_gene: -; v_gene: TRBV27; j_gene: TRBJ1-6; abundance: once; CDR3nt: TGTGCCAGCAGTTTAAGACAGTATAATTCACCCCTCCACTTT; CDR3aa: CASSLRQYNSPLHF
d_gene: -; v_gene: TRBV6-5; j_gene: TRBJ2-3; abundance: -; CDR3nt: TGTGCCAGCAGCCCGCGGCCGCTCCCAGATACGCAGTATTTT; CDR3aa: CASSPRPLPDTQYF
d_gene: TRBD1; v_gene: TRBV19; j_gene: TRBJ1-5; abundance: -; CDR3nt: TGTGCCAGTAGACATTCCGCTCTTGGGACAGGGATGCAATATAGCAATCAGCCCCAGCATTTT; CDR3aa: CASRHSALGTGMQYSNQPQHF
d_gene: -; v_gene: TRBV28; j_gene: TRBJ1-5; abundance: -; CDR3nt: TGTGCCAGCAGTTCACCAGGGATTTGGAGCAATCAGCCCCAGCATTTT; CDR3aa: CASSSPGIWSNQPQHF
d_gene: -; v_gene: TRBV6-4; j_gene: TRBJ2-1; abundance: few; CDR3nt: TGTGCCAGCAGTCCGGAGACGGGGGTCCGCGAGCAGTTCTTC; CDR3aa: CASSPETGVREQFF
d_gene: TRBD1; v_gene: TRBV18; j_gene: TRBJ2-1; abundance: -; CDR3nt: TGTGCCAGCACGTCAAATCCGGGACAGGGGTATGAGCAGTTCTTC; CDR3aa: CASTSNPGQGYEQFF
d_gene: -; v_gene: TRBV7-6; j_gene: TRBJ1-6; abundance: -; CDR3nt: TGTGCCAGCAGCTTAGGCCAGGGTCTTAATTCACCCCTCCACTTT; CDR3aa: CASSLGQGLNSPLHF
d_gene: -; v_gene: TRBV27; j_gene: TRBJ2-5; abundance: -; CDR3nt: TGTGCCAGCAGCGGACAGTCACAAGAGACCCAGTACTTC; CDR3aa: CASSGQSQETQYF
d_gene: TRBD1; v_gene: TRBV18; j_gene: TRBJ1-1; abundance: -; CDR3nt: TGTGCCAGCTCACTTTATCCGACAGGGGCTGGGACTGAAGCTTTCTTT; CDR3aa: CASSLYPTGAGTEAFF
d_gene: -; v_gene: TRBV28; j_gene: TRBJ1-1; abundance: once; CDR3nt: TGTGCCAGCAGTCCCTCTCATGGGTTGGAGACTGAAGCTTTCTTT; CDR3aa: CASSPSHGLETEAFF
d_gene: TRBD2; v_gene: TRBV4-1; j_gene: TRBJ2-1; abundance: few; CDR3nt: TGCGCCAGCAGCTACCACGGGGGCTTGCGGGGGGACAATGAGCAGTTCTTC; CDR3aa: CASSYHGGLRGDNEQFF
d_gene: TRBD1; v_gene: TRBV11-2; j_gene: TRBJ1-6; abundance: -; CDR3nt: TGTGCCAGCAGCTTATCCGGACAGGGGTCGAATAATTCACCCCTCCACTTT; CDR3aa: CASSLSGQGSNNSPLHF
d_gene: -; v_gene: TRBV20-1; j_gene: TRBJ1-2; abundance: -; CDR3nt: TGCAGTGCTAGTTTTCCGGGGGGCTATGGCTACACCTTC; CDR3aa: CSASFPGGYGYTF
d_gene: -; v_gene: TRBV6-2/TRBV6-3; j_gene: TRBJ2-2; abundance: -; CDR3nt: TGTGCCAGCAGTATTACGGACACCGGGGAGCTGTTTTTT; CDR3aa: CASSITDTGELFF
d_gene: -; v_gene: TRBV6-5; j_gene: TRBJ1-1; abundance: -; CDR3nt: TGTGCCAGCAGTCTCACGGGGAAGGTGAACACTGAAGCTTTCTTT; CDR3aa: CASSLTGKVNTEAFF